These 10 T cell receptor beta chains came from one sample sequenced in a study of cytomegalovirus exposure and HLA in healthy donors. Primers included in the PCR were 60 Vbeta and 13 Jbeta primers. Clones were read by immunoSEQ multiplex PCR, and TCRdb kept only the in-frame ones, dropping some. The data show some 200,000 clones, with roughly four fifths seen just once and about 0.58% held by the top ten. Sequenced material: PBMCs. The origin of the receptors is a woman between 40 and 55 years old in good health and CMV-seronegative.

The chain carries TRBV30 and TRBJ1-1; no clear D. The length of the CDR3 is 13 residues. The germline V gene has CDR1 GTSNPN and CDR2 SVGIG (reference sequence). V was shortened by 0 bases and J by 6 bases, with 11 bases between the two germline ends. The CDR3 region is CAWSVSGWAEAFF. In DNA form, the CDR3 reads TGTGCCTGGAGTGTATCCGGGTGGGCTGAAGCTTTCTTT.

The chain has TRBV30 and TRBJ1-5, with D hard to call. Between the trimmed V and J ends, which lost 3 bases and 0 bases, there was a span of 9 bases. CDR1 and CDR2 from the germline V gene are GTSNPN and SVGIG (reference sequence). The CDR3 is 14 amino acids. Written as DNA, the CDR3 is TGTGCCTGGAGAAGGAGGGATAGCAATCAGCCCCAGCATTTT. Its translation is CAWRRRDSNQPQHF.

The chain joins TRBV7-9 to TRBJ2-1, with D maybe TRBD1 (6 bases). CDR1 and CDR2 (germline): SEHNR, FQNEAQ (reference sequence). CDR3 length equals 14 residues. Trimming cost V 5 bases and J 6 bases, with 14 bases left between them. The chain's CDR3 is CASSMRSGANEQFF. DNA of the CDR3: TGTGCCAGCAGCATGAGGTCAGGGGCCAATGAGCAGTTCTTC.

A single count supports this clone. The CDR3 DNA is TGTGCCAGCAGCTTAAACAGGGGTCTACTCACTGAAGCTTTCTTT. Amino acid sequence: CASSLNRGLLTEAFF. V usage is TRBV5-4 and J usage is TRBJ1-1, with 7 bases fitting TRBD1. The CDR3 covers 15 residues. Germline-derived CDR1 and CDR2 are SGHNT and YYREEE (reference sequence). The trim removed 2 bases at V and 4 bases at J, leaving 8 bases unmatched.

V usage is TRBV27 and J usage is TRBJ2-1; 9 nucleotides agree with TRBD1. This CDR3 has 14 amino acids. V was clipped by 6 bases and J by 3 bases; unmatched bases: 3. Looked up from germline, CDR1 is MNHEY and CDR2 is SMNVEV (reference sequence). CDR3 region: CASRGQGFYNEQFF. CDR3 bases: TGTGCCAGCAGGGGACAGGGATTCTACAATGAGCAGTTCTTC.

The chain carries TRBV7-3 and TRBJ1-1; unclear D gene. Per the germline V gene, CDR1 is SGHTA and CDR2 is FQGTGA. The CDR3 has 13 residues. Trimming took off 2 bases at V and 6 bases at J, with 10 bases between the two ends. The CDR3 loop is CASSLQQRAEAFF. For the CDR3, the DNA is TGTGCCAGCAGCTTACAACAGAGGGCTGAAGCTTTCTTT.

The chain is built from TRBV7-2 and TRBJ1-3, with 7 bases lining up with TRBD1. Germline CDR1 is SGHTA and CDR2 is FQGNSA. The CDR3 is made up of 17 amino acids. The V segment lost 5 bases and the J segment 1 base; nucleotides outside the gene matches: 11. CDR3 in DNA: TGTGCCAGCAGCCAAAGTAGGCCACAGGGGTCTGGAAACACCATATATTTT. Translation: CASSQSRPQGSGNTIYF.

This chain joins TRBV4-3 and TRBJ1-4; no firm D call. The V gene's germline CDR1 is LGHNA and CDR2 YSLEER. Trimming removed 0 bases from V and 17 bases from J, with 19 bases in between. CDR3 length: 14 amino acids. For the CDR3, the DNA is TGCGCCAGCAGCCAAGATCAAGTTGCCAGGTTAATCTTTTTT. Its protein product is CASSQDQVARLIFF.

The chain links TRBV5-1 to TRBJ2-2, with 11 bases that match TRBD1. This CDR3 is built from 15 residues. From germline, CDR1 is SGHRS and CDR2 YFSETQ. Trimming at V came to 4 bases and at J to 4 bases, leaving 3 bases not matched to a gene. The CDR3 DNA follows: TGCGCCAGCAGCGGCGGGACAGGGGGCACCGGGGAGCTGTTTTTT. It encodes CASSGGTGGTGELFF.

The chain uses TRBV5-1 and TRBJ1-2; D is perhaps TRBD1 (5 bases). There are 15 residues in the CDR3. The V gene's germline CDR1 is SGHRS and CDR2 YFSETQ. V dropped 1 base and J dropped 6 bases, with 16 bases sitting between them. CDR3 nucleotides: TGCGCCAGCAGCTTGCTGTCGGGGGGTAGGCATGGCTACACCTTC. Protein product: CASSLLSGGRHGYTF.